The source of this T cell receptor beta chain is a study of blood T cell repertoires in COVID-19. For the study at large: The study drew acute and convalescent COVID-19 samples from the United States, Italy and Spain.

Original processing notes: Reference gene primers were amplified, and this amplification served to estimate nucleated cell counts. Some clones are missing from TCRdb's copy, which holds only in-frame ones; the method was immunoSEQ multiplex PCR. V and J calls and clone size are as listed in that table; D and trimming were resolved from the DNA. The data hold about 41,000 clones, with approximately 73% observed a single time. This CDR3 region has 17 residues. V was cut by 3 bases and J by 4 bases, with 19 bases left in between. CDR1 is MNHEY, CDR2 SMNVEV, per germline (reference sequence). The material sequenced was peripheral blood. The TCR was taken from a man at least 80 years old with acute or convalescent COVID-19. V and J are TRBV27 and TRBJ2-1; D is possibly TRBD1 (5 bases). The CDR3 loop is CASSLDPPQGTYNEQFF. CDR3 DNA sequence: TGTGCCAGCAGTTTGGACCCCCCCCAGGGTACATACAATGAGCAGTTCTTC.